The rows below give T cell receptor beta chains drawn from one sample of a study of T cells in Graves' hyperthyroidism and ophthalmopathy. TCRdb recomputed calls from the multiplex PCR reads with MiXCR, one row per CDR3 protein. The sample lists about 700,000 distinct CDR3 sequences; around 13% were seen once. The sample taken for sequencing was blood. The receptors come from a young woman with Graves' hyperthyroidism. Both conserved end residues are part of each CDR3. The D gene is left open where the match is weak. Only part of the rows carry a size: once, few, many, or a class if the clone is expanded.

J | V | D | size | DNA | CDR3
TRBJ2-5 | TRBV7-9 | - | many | TGTGCCAGCAGCCCCCCTAACTACGAGGAGACCCAGTACTTC | CASSPPNYEETQYF
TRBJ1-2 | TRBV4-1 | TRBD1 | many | TGCGCCAGCAGCTTAACCGGGACAGAGGACTATGGCTACACCTTC | CASSLTGTEDYGYTF
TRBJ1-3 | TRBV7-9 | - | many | TGTGCCAGCAGCTCCACTAACGGGACTGCTTCTGGAAACACCATATATTTT | CASSSTNGTASGNTIYF
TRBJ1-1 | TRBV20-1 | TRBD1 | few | TGCAGTGCTAGAGGACAGGGGGAGCCTGAAGCTTTCTTT | CSARGQGEPEAFF
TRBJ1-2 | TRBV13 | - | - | TGTGCCAGCAGCTCCCGCATAACCCACTCAGACAGTCCTTTATATGGCTACACCTTC | CASSSRITHSDSPLYGYTF
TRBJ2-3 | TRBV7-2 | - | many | TGTGCCAGCAGCCTGGGACTTCAGACAGATACGCAGTATTTT | CASSLGLQTDTQYF
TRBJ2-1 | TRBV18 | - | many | TGTGCCAGCTCACCATCGACAGGCCAAAATGAGCAGTTCTTC | CASSPSTGQNEQFF
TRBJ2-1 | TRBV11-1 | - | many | TGTGCCAGCAGGGGTTGGGGCGGTGAGCAGTTCTTC | CASRGWGGEQFF
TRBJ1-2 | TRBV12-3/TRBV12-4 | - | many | TGTGCCAGCAGTTTCCCTAACAGGGACGGGGGCTACACCTTC | CASSFPNRDGGYTF
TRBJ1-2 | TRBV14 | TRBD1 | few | TGTGCCAGCAGCCATTCCCGGGACAGGGAGAACTATGGCTACACCTTC | CASSHSRDRENYGYTF
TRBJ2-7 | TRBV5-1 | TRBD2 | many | TGCGCCAGCAGTTCATCCGGGACTAGCGGGACCACCTACGAGCAGTACTTC | CASSSSGTSGTTYEQYF
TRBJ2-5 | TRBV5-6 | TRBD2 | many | TGTGCCAGCAGCTTGCGTGCTAGCGGGACTCAGACCCAGTACTTC | CASSLRASGTQTQYF
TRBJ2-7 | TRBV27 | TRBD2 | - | TGTGCCAGCAGTTATACCGGGACTAGAAGTTACGAGCAGTACTTC | CASSYTGTRSYEQYF
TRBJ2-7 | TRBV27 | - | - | TGTGCCAGCAGTCCGACAGCGCCCGTCTATAAGGAAGAGCAGTACTTC | CASSPTAPVYKEEQYF
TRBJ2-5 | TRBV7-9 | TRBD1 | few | TGTGCCAGCAGCTTAGCGCCCCGACAGGGAGAGACCCAGTACTTC | CASSLAPRQGETQYF
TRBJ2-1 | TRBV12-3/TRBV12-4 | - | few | TGTGCCAGCAGTTTGGCCTTTTGGGGTAATGAGCAGTTCTTC | CASSLAFWGNEQFF
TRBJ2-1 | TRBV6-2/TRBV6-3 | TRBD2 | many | TGTGCCAGCAGTTACTTGGGGCTAGCGGCCCTCAATGAGCAGTTCTTC | CASSYLGLAALNEQFF
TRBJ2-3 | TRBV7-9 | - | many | TGTGCCAGCAGCGTACCCGGGACGAGCACAGATACGCAGTATTTT | CASSVPGTSTDTQYF
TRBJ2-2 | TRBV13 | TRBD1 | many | TGTGCCAGCAGGGTGGGGACAGATAACACCGGGGAGCTGTTTTTT | CASRVGTDNTGELFF
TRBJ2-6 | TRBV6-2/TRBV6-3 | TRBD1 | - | TGTGCCAGCAGACCCGACAGGGTTGGGGCCAACGTCCTGACTTTC | CASRPDRVGANVLTF
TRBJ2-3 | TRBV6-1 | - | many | TGTGCCAGCAAAGGCGGACAAGGCACAGATACGCAGTATTTT | CASKGGQGTDTQYF
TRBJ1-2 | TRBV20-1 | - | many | TGCAGTGCTAGAGATCAAGGAACCTCGGCTAACTATGGCTACACCTTC | CSARDQGTSANYGYTF
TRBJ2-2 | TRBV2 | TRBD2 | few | TGTGCCAGCAGTGAAACTAGCGGGGGCGCCGGGGAGCTGTTTTTT | CASSETSGGAGELFF
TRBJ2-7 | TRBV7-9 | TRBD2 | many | TGTGCCAGCAGCCCCACCGCGTTGGGAGGCGGGGGGGGGAACGAGCAGTACTTC | CASSPTALGGGGGNEQYF
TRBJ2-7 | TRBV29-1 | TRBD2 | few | TGCAGCGTTGAACCTAGCGGGAGTACAGAGTACTTC | CSVEPSGSTEYF
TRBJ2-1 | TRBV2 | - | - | TGTGCCAGCAGTGGGGGGCGGGTCAAGTACAATGAGCAGTTCTTC | CASSGGRVKYNEQFF
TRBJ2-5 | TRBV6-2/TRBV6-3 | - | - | TGTGCCAGCAGGGCGTGGGGGGAGACCCAGTACTTC | CASRAWGETQYF
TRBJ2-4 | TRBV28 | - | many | TGTGCCAGCAGTTCCTATACAACCGAGGCGGGTAGGGTAAGGGTCATTCAGTACTTC | CASSSYTTEAGRVRVIQYF
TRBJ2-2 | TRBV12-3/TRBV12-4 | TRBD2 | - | TGTGCCAGCAGATATATAGCGGGAGTCCGAGGCGGGGAGCTGTTTTTT | CASRYIAGVRGGELFF
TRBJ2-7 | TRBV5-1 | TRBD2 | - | TGCGCCAGCAGCTTTACCGGGACTAGCGGTTTCTACGAGCAGTACTTC | CASSFTGTSGFYEQYF